Listed here are 12 T cell receptor beta chains from one sample, sequenced in a study of CD8 T cells in ankylosing spondylitis (dated by TCRdb to about 2017). The library was built by means of 5' RACE. The sequencing machine was an Illumina HiSeq 2500. In-frame beta chains were kept once TCRdb had trimmed the public reads at Q25 with fastp and called clones with MiXCR. For every CDR3 protein sequence, its rows merge into one entry that carries the most common genes and DNA. Here the sample has under 250,000 distinct CDR3 sequences; roughly a tenth occur a single time. 6% to 8% of the sample belongs to the ten largest clones. Sequenced input: blood, either unsorted or a sorted T cell fraction (not recorded which). The receptors were gathered from a male donor with ankylosing spondylitis or in good health (not recorded which).

This clonotype was detected ten times or more. The gene calls are TRBV5-1 and TRBJ2-7; 7 nucleotides agree with TRBD1. This CDR3 contains 15 residues. Germline CDR1 is SGHRS and CDR2 is YFSETQ. Unmatched junction bases numbered 14, after V lost 7 bases and J lost 4 bases. The chain's CDR3 is CASRPLTGQLYEQYF. The CDR3 DNA follows: TGCGCCAGCCGACCATTGACAGGGCAACTTTACGAGCAGTACTTC.

This clonotype was counted ten times or more. The rearrangement uses TRBV5-1 and TRBJ2-2; possibly TRBD1 or TRBD2 for D (5 bases each). Germline V gene sequence: CDR1 SGHRS, CDR2 YFSETQ. CDR3 length equals 18 residues. Trimming took off 2 bases at V and 2 bases at J, with 19 bases between the two ends. The DNA of the CDR3 is TGCGCCAGCAGCTTATACCCCGGGACCCAACAAAACACCGGGGAGCTGTTTTTT. It yields the protein CASSLYPGTQQNTGELFF.

This clonotype was observed at least ten times. The rearrangement joins TRBV12-3 or TRBV12-4 to TRBJ2-2; 10 bases match TRBD2. CDR3 length: 15 residues. V gave up 3 bases and J gave up 7 bases; unmatched junction bases: 5. The DNA of the CDR3 is TGTGCCAGCAGTTTCGGACTAGCGGCGGGCGGGGAGCTGTTTTTT. The encoded protein is CASSFGLAAGGELFF.

This clonotype was counted ten times or more. This chain links TRBV6-1 with TRBJ2-1; D is undetermined. The V end lost 7 bases, the J end lost 6 bases, and 19 bases lay between the germline ends. The CDR3 extends over 15 amino acids. Germline loops: CDR1 MNHNS, CDR2 SASEGT. The CDR3 is CASTIGEGVGNEQFF. The CDR3, as DNA: TGTGCCAGCACAATTGGGGAAGGAGTCGGCAATGAGCAGTTCTTC.

The sample holds many counts of this clonotype. CDR3 amino acids: CSARDLERGGESDTQYF. CDR3 in DNA: TGCAGTGCTAGAGATTTGGAGCGGGGGGGCGAATCCGATACGCAGTATTTT. The chain employs TRBV20-1 and TRBJ2-3; 10 bases agree with TRBD2. Germline CDR1 and CDR2: DFQATT and SNEGSKA (reference sequence). The CDR3 is made up of 17 amino acids. V trimming: 0 bases; J trimming: 6 bases; junction bases outside the gene matches: 12.

This clonotype was seen a handful of times. The chain couples TRBV12-3 or TRBV12-4 to TRBJ1-5; D uncertain. CDR3 length: 13 amino acids. V shed 5 bases and J shed 0 bases, with 5 bases lying between them. The CDR3 here is CASSVNSNQPQHF. In DNA, the CDR3 is TGTGCCAGCAGTGTTAATAGCAATCAGCCCCAGCATTTT.

The V call is TRBV3-1, the J call TRBJ1-1; D is unclear. The CDR3 is 16 residues long. CDR1 LGHDT and CDR2 YNNKEL come from the germline V gene (reference sequence). The ends were cut back, 6 bases at V and 1 base at J, with 18 bases in the middle. CDR3 nucleotide sequence: TGTGCCAGCAGTTCTGGGAGAGAATTTCCGAACACTGAAGCTTTCTTT. As protein: CASSSGREFPNTEAFF.

This clonotype was seen repeatedly, ten times or more. This chain links TRBV15 with TRBJ2-6; D is unclear. The V end was cut by 2 bases, the J end by 0 bases, with 5 bases between. The CDR3 extends over 15 amino acids. Germline CDR1 and CDR2: LNHNV and YYDKDF (reference sequence). The CDR3 reads CATSRRHSGANVLTF. CDR3 nucleotide sequence: TGTGCCACCAGCAGACGACACTCTGGGGCCAACGTCCTGACTTTC.

This clonotype was recorded at least ten times. V is TRBV20-1 and J is TRBJ2-1; D is possibly TRBD1 (5 bases). This CDR3 is 13 amino acids long. Germline CDR1 reads DFQATT; CDR2 reads SNEGSKA (reference sequence). The V gene lost 3 bases and the J gene lost 8 bases, with 14 bases spanning the gap. The CDR3 DNA reads as TGCAGTGCTAGTCGACCAGGGAATGATGAGCAGTTCTTC. It translates to CSASRPGNDEQFF.

This clonotype turned up a few times. The chain uses TRBV18 and TRBJ2-1; D gene ambiguous. CDR1 and CDR2 (germline): KGHSH, LQKENI. The CDR3 consists of 15 residues. V gave up 1 base and J gave up 3 bases, with 10 bases separating them. The CDR3 loop reads CASSPLGGNYNEQFF. CDR3 coding DNA: TGTGCCAGCTCACCACTAGGTGGGAACTACAATGAGCAGTTCTTC.

This clonotype was observed many times. The V gene is TRBV20-1, the J gene TRBJ1-1; 8 nucleotides line up with TRBD1. CDR3 size: 16 residues. V was pared by 6 bases and J by 5 bases, with 17 bases of the junction left unmatched. Germline V gene data show CDR1 as DFQATT and CDR2 as SNEGSKA (reference sequence). The CDR3 loop reads CSAPPRDRPRVTEAFF. CDR3 nucleotide sequence: TGCAGTGCCCCTCCCCGGGACAGGCCCCGGGTGACTGAAGCTTTCTTT.

This clonotype occurred many times. This chain joins TRBV10-3 and TRBJ2-3; D perhaps matches TRBD2 (5 bases). Trimming took 6 bases from V and 4 from J, leaving 8 bases between them. This CDR3 spans 12 amino acids. Per germline, CDR1 ENHRY and CDR2 SYGVKD. The CDR3 DNA reads TGTGCCATCAGGGGGAGAGCAGATACGCAGTATTTT. Translation gives CAIRGRADTQYF.